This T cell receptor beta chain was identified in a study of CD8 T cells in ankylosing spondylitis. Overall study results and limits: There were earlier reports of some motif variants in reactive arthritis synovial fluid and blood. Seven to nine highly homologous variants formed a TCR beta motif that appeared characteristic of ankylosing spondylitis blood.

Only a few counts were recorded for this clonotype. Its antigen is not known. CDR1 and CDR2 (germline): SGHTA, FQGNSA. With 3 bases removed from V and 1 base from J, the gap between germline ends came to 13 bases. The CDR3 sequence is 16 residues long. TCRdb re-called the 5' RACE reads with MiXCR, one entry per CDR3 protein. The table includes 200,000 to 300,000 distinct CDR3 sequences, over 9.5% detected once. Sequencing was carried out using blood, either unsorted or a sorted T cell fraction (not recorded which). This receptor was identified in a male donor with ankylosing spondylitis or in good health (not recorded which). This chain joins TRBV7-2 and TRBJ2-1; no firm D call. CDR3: CASSFRPQGSYNEQFF. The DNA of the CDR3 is TGTGCCAGCAGCTTTCGACCCCAAGGGTCCTACAATGAGCAGTTCTTC.